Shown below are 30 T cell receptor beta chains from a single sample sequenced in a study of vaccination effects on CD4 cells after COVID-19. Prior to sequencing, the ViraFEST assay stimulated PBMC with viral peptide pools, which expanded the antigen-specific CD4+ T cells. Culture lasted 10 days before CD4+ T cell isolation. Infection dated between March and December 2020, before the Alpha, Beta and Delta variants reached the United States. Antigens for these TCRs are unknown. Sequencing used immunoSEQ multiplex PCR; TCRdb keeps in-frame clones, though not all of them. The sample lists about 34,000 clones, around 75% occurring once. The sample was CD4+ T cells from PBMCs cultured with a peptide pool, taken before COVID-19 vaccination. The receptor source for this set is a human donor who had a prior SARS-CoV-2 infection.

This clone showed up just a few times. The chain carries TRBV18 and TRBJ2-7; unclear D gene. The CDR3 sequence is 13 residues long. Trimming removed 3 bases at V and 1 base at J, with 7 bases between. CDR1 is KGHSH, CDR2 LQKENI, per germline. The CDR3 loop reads CASSPPGSYEQYF. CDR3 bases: TGTGCCAGCTCACCCCCCGGGTCCTACGAGCAGTACTTC.

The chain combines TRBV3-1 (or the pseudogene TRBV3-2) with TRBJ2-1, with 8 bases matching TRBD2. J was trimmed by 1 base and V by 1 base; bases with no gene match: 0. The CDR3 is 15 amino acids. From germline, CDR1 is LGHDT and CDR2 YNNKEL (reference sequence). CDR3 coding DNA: TGTGCCAGCAGCCAAGCGGGGGGGTCCTACAATGAGCAGTTCTTC. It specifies CASSQAGGSYNEQFF.

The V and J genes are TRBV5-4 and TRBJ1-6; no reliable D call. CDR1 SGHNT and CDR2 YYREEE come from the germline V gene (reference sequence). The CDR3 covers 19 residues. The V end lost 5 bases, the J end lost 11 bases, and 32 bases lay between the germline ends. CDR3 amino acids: CASSFARSGGVGEGPPLHF. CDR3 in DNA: TGTGCCAGCAGTTTTGCCCGATCGGGTGGGGTCGGGGAAGGGCCACCCCTCCACTTT.

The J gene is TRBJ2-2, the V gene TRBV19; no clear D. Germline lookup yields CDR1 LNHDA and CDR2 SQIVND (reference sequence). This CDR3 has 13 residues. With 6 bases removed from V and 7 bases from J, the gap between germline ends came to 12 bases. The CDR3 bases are TGTGCCAGTAGAGGTAGGAGTTTCGGGGAGCTGTTTTTT. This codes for CASRGRSFGELFF.

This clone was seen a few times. The CDR3 sequence is CASSEQGKLNNEQFF. DNA for the CDR3: TGTGCCAGCAGTGAACAGGGAAAACTAAACAATGAGCAGTTCTTC. The rearrangement joins TRBV6-1 to TRBJ2-1; D may be TRBD1 (5 bases). This CDR3 contains 15 residues. The germline CDR1 and CDR2 sequences are MNHNS and SASEGT. Deletions cut 2 bases from V and 5 bases from J, with 13 bases between.

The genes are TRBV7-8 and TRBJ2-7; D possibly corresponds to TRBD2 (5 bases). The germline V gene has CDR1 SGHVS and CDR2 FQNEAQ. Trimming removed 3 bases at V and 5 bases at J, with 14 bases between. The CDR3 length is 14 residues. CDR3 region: CASSFNRMRDEQYF. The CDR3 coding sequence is TGTGCCAGCAGCTTCAATCGGATGAGGGACGAGCAGTACTTC.

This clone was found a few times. CDR3 residues: CASSNSNEKLFF. Here the CDR3 DNA reads TGTGCCAGCAGTAATTCTAATGAAAAACTGTTTTTT. The V and J genes are TRBV11-3 and TRBJ1-4; D call uncertain. V was cut by 6 bases and J by 3 bases, with 5 bases left in between. This CDR3 is built from 12 residues. From germline, CDR1 is SGHNT and CDR2 YENEEA.

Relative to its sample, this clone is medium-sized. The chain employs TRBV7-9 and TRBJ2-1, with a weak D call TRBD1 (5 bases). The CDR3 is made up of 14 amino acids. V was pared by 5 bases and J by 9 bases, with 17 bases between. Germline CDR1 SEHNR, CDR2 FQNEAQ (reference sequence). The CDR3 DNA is TGTGCCAGCAGCGCTCGGACAATAGGTGTTGAGCAGTTCTTC. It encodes CASSARTIGVEQFF.

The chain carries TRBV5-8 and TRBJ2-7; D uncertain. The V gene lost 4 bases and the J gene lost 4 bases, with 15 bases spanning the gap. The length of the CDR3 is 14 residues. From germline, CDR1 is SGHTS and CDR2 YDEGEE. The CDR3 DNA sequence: TGTGCCAGCAGCATCACCGGGTTTTATTACGAGCAGTACTTC. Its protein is CASSITGFYYEQYF.

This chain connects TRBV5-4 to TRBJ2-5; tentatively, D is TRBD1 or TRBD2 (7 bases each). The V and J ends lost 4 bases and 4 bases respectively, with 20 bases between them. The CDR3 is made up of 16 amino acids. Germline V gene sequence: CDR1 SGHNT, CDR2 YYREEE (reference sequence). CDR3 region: CASSRNPAGGGETQYF. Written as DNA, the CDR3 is TGTGCCAGCAGCCGAAATCCTGCAGGGGGGGGAGAGACCCAGTACTTC.

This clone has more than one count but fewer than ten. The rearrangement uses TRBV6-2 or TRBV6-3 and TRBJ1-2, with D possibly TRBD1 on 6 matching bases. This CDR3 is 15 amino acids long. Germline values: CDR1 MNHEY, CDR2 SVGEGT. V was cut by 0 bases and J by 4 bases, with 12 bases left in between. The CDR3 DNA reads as TGTGCCAGCAGTTACTCGAACGGGGGCGGCTATGGCTACACCTTC. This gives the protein CASSYSNGGGYGYTF.

Here the CDR3 reads CASGLAADTQYF. The CDR3 region has the DNA TGTGCCAGCGGACTAGCAGCAGATACGCAGTATTTT. The V gene is TRBV7-2, the J gene TRBJ2-3, with TRBD2 matching over 8 bases. Per the germline V gene, CDR1 is SGHTA and CDR2 is FQGNSA. V was clipped by 8 bases and J by 4 bases; unmatched bases: 2. This CDR3 spans 12 amino acids.

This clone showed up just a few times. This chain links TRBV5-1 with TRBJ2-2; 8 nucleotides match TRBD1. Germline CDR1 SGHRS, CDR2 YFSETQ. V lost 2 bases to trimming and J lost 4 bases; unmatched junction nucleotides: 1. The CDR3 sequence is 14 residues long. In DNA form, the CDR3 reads TGCGCCAGCAGCTTACAGGGGGGCACCGGGGAGCTGTTTTTT. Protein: CASSLQGGTGELFF. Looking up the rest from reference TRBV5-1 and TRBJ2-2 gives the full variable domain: KAGVTQTPRYLIKTRGQQVTLSCSPISGHRSVSWYQQTPGQGLQFLFEYFSETQRNKGNFPGRFSGRQFSNSRSEMNVSTLELGDSALYLCASSLQGGTGELFFGEGSRLTVL.

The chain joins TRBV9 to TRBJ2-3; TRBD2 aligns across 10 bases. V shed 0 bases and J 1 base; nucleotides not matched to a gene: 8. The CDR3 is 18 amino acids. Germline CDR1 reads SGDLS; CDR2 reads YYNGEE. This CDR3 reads CASSVVPSGRSGTDTQYF. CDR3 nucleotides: TGTGCCAGCAGCGTAGTTCCTAGCGGGAGAAGTGGCACAGATACGCAGTATTTT.

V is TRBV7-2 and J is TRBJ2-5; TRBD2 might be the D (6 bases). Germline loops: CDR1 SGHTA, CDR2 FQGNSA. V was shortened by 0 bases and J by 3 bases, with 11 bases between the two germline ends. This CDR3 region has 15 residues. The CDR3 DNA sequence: TGTGCCAGCAGCTTAGCGCCGTGGGGGGAAGAGACCCAGTACTTC. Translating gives CASSLAPWGEETQYF.

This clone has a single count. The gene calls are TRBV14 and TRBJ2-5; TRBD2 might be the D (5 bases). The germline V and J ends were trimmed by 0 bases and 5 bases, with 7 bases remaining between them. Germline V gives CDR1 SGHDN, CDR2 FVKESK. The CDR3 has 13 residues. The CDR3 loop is CASSQDREETQYF. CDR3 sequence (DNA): TGTGCCAGCAGCCAAGATAGGGAGGAGACCCAGTACTTC.

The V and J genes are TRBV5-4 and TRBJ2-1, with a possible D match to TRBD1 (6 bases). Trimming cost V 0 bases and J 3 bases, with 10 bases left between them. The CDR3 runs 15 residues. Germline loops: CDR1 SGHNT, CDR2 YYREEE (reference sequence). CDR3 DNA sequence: TGTGCCAGCAGCTTGGTACAGGGCATCTACAATGAGCAGTTCTTC. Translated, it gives CASSLVQGIYNEQFF.

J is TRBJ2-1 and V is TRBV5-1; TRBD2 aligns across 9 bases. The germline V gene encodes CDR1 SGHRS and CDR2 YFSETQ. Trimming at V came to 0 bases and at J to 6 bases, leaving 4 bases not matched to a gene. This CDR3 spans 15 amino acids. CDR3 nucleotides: TGCGCCAGCAGCTTGGGCGGGGGGGATTCCAATGAGCAGTTCTTC. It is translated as CASSLGGGDSNEQFF.

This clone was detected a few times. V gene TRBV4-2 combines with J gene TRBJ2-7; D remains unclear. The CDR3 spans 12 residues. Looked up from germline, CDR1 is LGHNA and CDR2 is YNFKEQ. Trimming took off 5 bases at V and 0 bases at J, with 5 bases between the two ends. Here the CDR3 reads CASSSYSYEQYF. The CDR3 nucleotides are TGTGCCAGCAGCTCCTACTCCTACGAGCAGTACTTC.

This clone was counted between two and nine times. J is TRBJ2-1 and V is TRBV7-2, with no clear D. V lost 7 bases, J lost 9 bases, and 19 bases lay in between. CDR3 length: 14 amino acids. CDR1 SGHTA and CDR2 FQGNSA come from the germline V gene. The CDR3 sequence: CASNSPIREGEQFF. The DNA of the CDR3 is TGTGCCAGCAACAGCCCCATACGCGAAGGTGAGCAGTTCTTC.

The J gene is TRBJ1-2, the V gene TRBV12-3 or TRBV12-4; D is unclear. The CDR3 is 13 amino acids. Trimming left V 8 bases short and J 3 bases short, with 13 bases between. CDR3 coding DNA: TGTGCCAGCGGCATCGGCCGGTACTATGGCTACACCTTC. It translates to CASGIGRYYGYTF.

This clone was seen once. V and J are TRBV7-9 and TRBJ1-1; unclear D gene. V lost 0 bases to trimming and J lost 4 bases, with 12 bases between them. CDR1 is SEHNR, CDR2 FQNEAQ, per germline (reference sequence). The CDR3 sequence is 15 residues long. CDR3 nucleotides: TGTGCCAGCAGCTTAGCCCAAGGATGGGGCACTGAAGCTTTCTTT. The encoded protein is CASSLAQGWGTEAFF.

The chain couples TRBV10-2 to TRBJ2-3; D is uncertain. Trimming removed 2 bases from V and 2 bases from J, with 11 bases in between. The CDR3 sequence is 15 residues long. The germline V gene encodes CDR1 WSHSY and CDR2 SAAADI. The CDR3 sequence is CASSERVILTDTQYF. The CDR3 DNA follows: TGCGCCAGCAGTGAGAGAGTGATACTCACAGATACGCAGTATTTT.

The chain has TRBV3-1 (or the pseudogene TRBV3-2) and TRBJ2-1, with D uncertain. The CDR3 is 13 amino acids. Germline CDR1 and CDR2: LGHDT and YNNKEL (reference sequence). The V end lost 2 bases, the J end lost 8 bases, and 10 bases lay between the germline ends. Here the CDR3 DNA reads TGTGCCAGCAGCCAATTGGCGTCCGATGAGCAGTTCTTC. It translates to CASSQLASDEQFF.

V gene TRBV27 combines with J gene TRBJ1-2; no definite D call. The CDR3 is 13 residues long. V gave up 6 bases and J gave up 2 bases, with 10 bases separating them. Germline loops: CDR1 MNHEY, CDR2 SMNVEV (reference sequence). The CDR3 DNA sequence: TGTGCCAGCAGCCAGCGGCGGAACTATGGCTACACCTTC. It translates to CASSQRRNYGYTF.

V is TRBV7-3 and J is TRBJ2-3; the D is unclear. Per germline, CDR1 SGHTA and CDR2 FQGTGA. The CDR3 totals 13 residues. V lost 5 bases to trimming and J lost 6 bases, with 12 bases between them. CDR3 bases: TGTGCCAGCAGCCCCGGTCCGAGGGATACGCAGTATTTT. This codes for CASSPGPRDTQYF.

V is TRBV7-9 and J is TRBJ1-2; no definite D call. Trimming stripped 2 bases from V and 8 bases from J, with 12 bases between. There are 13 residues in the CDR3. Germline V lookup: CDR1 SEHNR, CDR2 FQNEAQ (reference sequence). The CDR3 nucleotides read TGTGCCAGCAGCTTACACATCCAGGAAGGCTACACCTTC. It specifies CASSLHIQEGYTF.

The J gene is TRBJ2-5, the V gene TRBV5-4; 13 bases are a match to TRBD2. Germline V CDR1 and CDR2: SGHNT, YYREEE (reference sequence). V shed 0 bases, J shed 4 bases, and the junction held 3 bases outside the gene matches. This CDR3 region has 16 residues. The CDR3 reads CASSLGTSGSSETQYF. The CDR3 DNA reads TGTGCCAGCAGCTTGGGGACTAGCGGGAGTTCAGAGACCCAGTACTTC.

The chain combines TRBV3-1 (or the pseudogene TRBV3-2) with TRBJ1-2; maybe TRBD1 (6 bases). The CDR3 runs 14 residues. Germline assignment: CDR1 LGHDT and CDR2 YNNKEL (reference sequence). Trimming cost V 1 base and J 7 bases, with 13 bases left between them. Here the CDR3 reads CASSQANRDVGYTF. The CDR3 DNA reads TGTGCCAGCAGCCAAGCGAACAGGGATGTTGGCTACACCTTC.

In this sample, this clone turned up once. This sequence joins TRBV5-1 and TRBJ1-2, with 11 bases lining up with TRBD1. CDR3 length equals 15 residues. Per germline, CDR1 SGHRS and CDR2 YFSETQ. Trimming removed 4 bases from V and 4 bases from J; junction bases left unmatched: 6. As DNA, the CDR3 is TGCGCCAGCAGCCTGGACGGACAGGGGGCCTATGGCTACACCTTC. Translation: CASSLDGQGAYGYTF. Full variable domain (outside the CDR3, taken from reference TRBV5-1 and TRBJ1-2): KAGVTQTPRYLIKTRGQQVTLSCSPISGHRSVSWYQQTPGQGLQFLFEYFSETQRNKGNFPGRFSGRQFSNSRSEMNVSTLELGDSALYLCASSLDGQGAYGYTFGSGTRLTVV.